This TCR beta chain was sequenced during a study of tumor and adjacent non-tumor tissue in lung cancer (dated by TCRdb to 2017 to 2018). In terms of the full investigation: By cancer type, the cohort comprised under 15 adenocarcinoma patients, a couple of squamous cell carcinoma patients and 1 small cell lung cancer patient. In total, sequencing yielded 130,000,000 or so productive TCRbeta reads, which works out to an average of about 3.9 million reads per sample. Bulk TCRbeta repertoires were compared between lung tumor tissue and matched distant non-tumor lung tissue obtained from fewer than 18 lung cancer patients. The roughly 15 enrolled patients, of whom approximately ten were men and 5 were women, were aged about 30 to 80 years and were diagnosed with TNM stage I to III disease. Around 30 paired specimens, one tumor and one normal lung sample per patient, were profiled by TCRbeta CDR3 sequencing. Study-level results and caveats: The sequencing platform is not named in the methods, and unique molecular identifiers are not mentioned. Peripheral blood was not sequenced, so blood TCRbeta repertoires in these lung cancer patients were not examined. TCR diversity (inverse Simpson) was significantly higher in tumor than in normal lung tissue (approximately 440 vs 150, P = 0.0075, Mann-Whitney U test). Only about 15 patients were in the cohort, and the authors stated that larger samples and more detailed clinical data are needed. TCR diversity was significantly higher in younger patients, and greater tumor TCR diversity was associated with shorter overall survival and shorter disease-free survival. A significantly larger cumulative share of the repertoire was made up by the top 100 clones in normal lung than in tumor tissue.

RNA was isolated from bulk, unsorted tissue, and RNA quality was assessed with a NanoDrop ND-1000 and an Agilent 2100. The normal lung samples consisted of distant non-tumor tissue collected more than 3 cm from the tumor edge. Newly diagnosed lung cancer patients without prior chemotherapy who had been admitted for thoracic surgery in China between August and November 2014 were enrolled as donors. The study excluded patients who had received radiotherapy or chemotherapy before or who had another cancer at the same time. Surgical tissue pieces of about 1-2.2 cm3 were preserved in RNAlater solution and were kept at -80 degrees C until use. Compared with the rest of its sample, this clonotype is medium-sized (0.01 to 0.1%). There is no known antigen for this receptor. Per-nucleotide qualities are absent, and no much larger clonotype sits a single base away. Receptor libraries were prepared by multiplex PCR. Reads for this sample came from an Illumina HiSeq 2500. TCRbeta libraries were constructed through three rounds of nested PCR with primers (Table S4) according to protocols modified from ARM-PCR. Before sequencing, PCR products in the 200-500 bp range were cut out of the gel and cleaned up using the QIAquick gel extraction kit. On the study's bioinformatics: Reads were cleaned with Trimmomatic, merged with FLASH into complete CDR3 sequences, and assigned to V(D)J germline segments with MiTCR. Clonal diversity was computed as the inverse Simpson's index with VDJtools. In-frame sequences lacking a premature stop codon were counted as productive reads. Using fastp at Q25 and MiXCR, TCRdb reprocessed the public reads and kept productive beta chains. Rows with a matching CDR3 protein are joined into one entry that keeps the most common DNA and genes. TCRdb, not the authors, supplied the V and J calls. Here the sample has around 99,000 distinct CDR3 sequences; roughly three fifths occur a single time. The ten largest clonotypes hold under 20% of the sample.

The sequence was obtained from a man aged 55 to 69 with non-small cell lung cancer. The sample was distant non-tumor lung tissue.

The CDR3: CASSSAYEQFF. The DNA sequence is TGTGCCAGCAGTAGTGCGTATGAGCAGTTCTTC. The sequence joins TRBV11-2 to TRBJ2-1, with an unclear D gene assignment. V lost 6 bases and J lost 8 bases; the stretch between them is 8 bases long. CDR1 SGHAT and CDR2 FQNNGV are derived from the germline V gene. Including the terminal cysteine and phenylalanine, the CDR3 comprises 11 residues. The DNA shown is the 33-base CDR3, in frame from base 1.